The 8 T cell receptor beta chains below come from one sample, sequenced in a study of T cell clonality in common variable immunodeficiency. Produced via immunoSEQ multiplex PCR; TCRdb's table is partial and in-frame only. The sample gives 45,000 to 70,000 clones, none seen only once, and the top ten clones hold about 5%. The sample consisted of peripheral blood mononuclear cells. The receptors stem from a person aged 18 to 75 in good health.

Many counts were recorded for this clone. The observed sequence ends 3 residues before the CDR3 terminus, with the missing tail filled in from the germline J gene. The chain is built from TRBV27 and TRBJ1-5, with D perhaps matching TRBD1 (6 bases). CDR1 and CDR2 (germline): MNHEY, SMNVEV (reference sequence). V lost 4 bases and J lost 0, with 25 bases in between. The CDR3 loop spans 20 amino acids. The CDR3 sequence is CASSSSLNLRTEYSNQPQHF. CDR3 DNA, as far as it was read: TGTGCCAGCAGTTCATCTCTCAACCTTCGGACAGAGTATAGCAATCAGCCC.

This clone has more than one count but fewer than ten. The read stops 3 residues short of the end of the CDR3; the missing end is completed from the germline J gene. This chain joins TRBV18 and TRBJ2-2; D remains unclear. V shed 0 bases and J shed 1 base, with 6 bases lying between them. Germline V gene data show CDR1 as KGHSH and CDR2 as LQKENI. CDR3 length: 15 residues. The part of the CDR3 DNA that was read is TGTGCCAGCTCACCACCCTCAGTGAACACCGGGGAG. Translating gives CASSPPSVNTGE. The CDR3 reads in full as CASSPPSVNTGELFF.

There are many counts of this clone. The read gets to within 3 residues of the CDR3 end, and the germline J gene fills in the rest. The chain combines TRBV5-4 with TRBJ2-2; TRBD1 matches 7 bases. V dropped 2 bases and J dropped 2; count of bases not matched to a gene: 6. The germline gives CDR1 SGHNT, CDR2 YYREEE (reference sequence). This CDR3 contains 16 residues. This CDR3 is CASSFETGINTGELFF. CDR3 bases read: TGTGCCAGCAGCTTCGAGACAGGGATAAACACCGGGGAG. Complete variable domain (other parts from reference TRBV5-4 and TRBJ2-2): ETGVTQSPTHLIKTRGQQVTLRCSSQSGHNTVSWYQQALGQGPQFIFQYYREEENGRGNFPPRFSGLQFPNYSSELNVNALELDDSALYLCASSFETGINTGELFFGEGSRLTVL.

This clone occurred many times. The read falls 3 residues short of the CDR3 end, and the missing part is taken from the germline J gene. This chain connects TRBV7-2 to TRBJ2-7; 9 bases align to TRBD2. V trimming: 1 base; J trimming: 3 bases; junction bases outside the gene matches: 4. This CDR3 is 15 amino acids long. The germline gives CDR1 SGHTA, CDR2 FQGNSA. CDR3 amino acids: CASSLGSGSVYEQYF. The part of the CDR3 DNA that was read is TGTGCCAGCAGCTTAGGTAGCGGGAGTGTCTACGAG.

This clone was counted at least ten times. The CDR3 goes on 3 residues after the read ends, and that part is filled in from the germline J gene. The chain is built from TRBV7-9 and TRBJ2-1; TRBD1 aligns across 9 bases. CDR3 length equals 15 residues. Trimming took 6 bases from V and 5 from J; bases not matched to a gene: 8. Germline V gene sequence: CDR1 SEHNR, CDR2 FQNEAQ (reference sequence). CDR3 region: CASRSRDRVHNEQFF. The CDR3 bases that were read are TGTGCCAGCAGATCACGGGACAGGGTTCACAATGAG.

This clone has at least ten counts. The sequenced fragment ends 3 residues before the CDR3 boundary, so the rest is inferred from the germline J gene. The chain has TRBV7-2 and TRBJ2-5; 8 bases align to TRBD2. The CDR3 has 16 residues. With 0 bases clipped from V and 5 bases from J, the junction kept 8 bases outside the gene matches. CDR1 is SGHTA, CDR2 FQGNSA, per germline. The CDR3 DNA, read in part, is TGTGCCAGCAGCTTAGCGATTAGCGGGGCCGAGGAGACC. It yields the protein CASSLAISGAEET. The whole CDR3 region reads CASSLAISGAEETQYF.

This clone was detected many times. Partial CDR3 DNA: TGTGCCAGCAGCTACTCAAGGAACACTGAA. Translated, it gives CASSYSRNTE. The full-length CDR3 reads as CASSYSRNTEAFF. The V and J genes are TRBV3-1 (or the pseudogene TRBV3-2) and TRBJ1-1; no definite D call. The read finishes 3 residues shy of the CDR3 end, and the germline J gene is used to complete it. Trimming removed 5 bases from V and 1 base from J, with 8 bases in between. Germline CDR1 is LGHDT and CDR2 is YNNKEL (reference sequence). This CDR3 contains 13 residues.

This clone came up many times. Sequencing ends 3 residues short of the CDR3 end; the germline J gene provides the rest. The chain uses TRBV20-1 and TRBJ2-1; 16 bases fit TRBD2. The germline CDR1 and CDR2 sequences are DFQATT and SNEGSKA (reference sequence). V lost 1 base and J lost 0; bases outside the gene matches: 6. CDR3 size: 19 residues. CDR3 bases read: TGCAGTGCTAGAGCTGAGGGACTAGCGGGAGGGGCCTCCTACAATGAG. Translated, it gives CSARAEGLAGGASYNE. The whole CDR3 is CSARAEGLAGGASYNEQFF.